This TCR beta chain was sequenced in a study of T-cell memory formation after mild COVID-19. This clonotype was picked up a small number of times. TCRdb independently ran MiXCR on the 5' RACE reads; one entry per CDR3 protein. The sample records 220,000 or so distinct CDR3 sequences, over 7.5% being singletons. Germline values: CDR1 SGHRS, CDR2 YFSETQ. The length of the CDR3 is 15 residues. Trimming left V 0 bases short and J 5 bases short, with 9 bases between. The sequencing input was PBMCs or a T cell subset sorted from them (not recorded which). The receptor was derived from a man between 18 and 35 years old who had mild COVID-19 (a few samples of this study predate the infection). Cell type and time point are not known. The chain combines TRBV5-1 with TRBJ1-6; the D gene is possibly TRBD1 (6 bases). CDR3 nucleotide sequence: TGCGCCAGCAGCTTGGGACAGGCAAATAATTCACCCCTCCACTTT. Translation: CASSLGQANNSPLHF.